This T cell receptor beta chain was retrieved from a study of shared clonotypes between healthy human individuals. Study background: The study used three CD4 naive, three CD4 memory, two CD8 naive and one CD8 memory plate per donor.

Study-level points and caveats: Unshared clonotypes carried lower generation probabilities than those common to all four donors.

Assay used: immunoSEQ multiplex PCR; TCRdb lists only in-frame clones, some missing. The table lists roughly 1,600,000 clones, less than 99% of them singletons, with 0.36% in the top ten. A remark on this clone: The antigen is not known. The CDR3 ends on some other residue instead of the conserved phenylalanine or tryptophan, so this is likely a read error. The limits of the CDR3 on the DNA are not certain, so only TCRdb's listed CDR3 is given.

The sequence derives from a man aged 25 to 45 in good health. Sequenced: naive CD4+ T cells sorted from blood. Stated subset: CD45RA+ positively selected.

This chain's CDR3 is CAWSAHSGQGPRL. The chain joins TRBV30 to TRBJ1-2; TRBD1, the table's D call, lacks a check against the DNA. Inclusive of both ends, the CDR3 amounts to 13 amino acids. The germline gives CDR1 GTSNPN, CDR2 SVGIG (reference sequence).